This entry describes one T cell receptor beta chain. No antigen is known for it. CDR1 is SNHLY and CDR2 is FYNNEI in the germline V gene. V lost 5 bases to trimming and J lost 4 bases; unmatched junction nucleotides: 10. This CDR3 comprises 16 residues. This specimen comes from a study of T cell responses to AZD1222 COVID-19 vaccine. Findings and limits, study-wide: Most donors were white British and more were female, and clonal diversity was possibly underestimated.

TCRdb's table, derived via immunoSEQ multiplex PCR, lists solely in-frame clones and lacks some. The sample includes 140,000 to 150,000 clones, 92% of them seen just once. This clonotype originated in an adult who received the AZD1222 COVID-19 vaccine. The chain uses TRBV2 and TRBJ1-5; the match to TRBD1 covers 8 bases. This material consisted of peripheral blood, taken 28 days after the second AZD1222 dose. The CDR3 region is CASSLGQGARNQPQHF. The CDR3 nucleotides are TGTGCCAGCAGTTTAGGGCAGGGGGCTAGGAATCAGCCCCAGCATTTT.